One TCR beta chain is described in this entry. Its matching antigen is unknown. Primed by a sample-barcoded 5' primer and a J-beta primer mix, a second PCR proceeded for about 6 to 11 cycles. MiXCR, run by TCRdb on the 5' RACE reads, gives a single entry per CDR3 protein. The sample includes some 710,000 distinct CDR3 sequences, 22% of them seen just once. This sample was taken from a study of blood T cells in healthy people across ages. Study outcomes and limitations: Nothing was known about donor CMV status, and this possibly confounded expanded clonotype changes. Getting older went along with TCR beta diversity per million T cells dropping roughly linearly. More naive CD4+ cells and higher diversity marked long-lived donors relative to aged donors.

The germline CDR1 and CDR2 sequences are GTSNPN and SVGIG (reference sequence). The ends lost 3 bases at V and 14 bases at J; junction bases unmatched: 17. The CDR3 is 15 residues long. The chain combines TRBV30 with TRBJ2-1; 9 bases align to TRBD2. The specimen sequenced was blood. The TCR comes from a man in his sixties or seventies in good health. As DNA, the CDR3 is TGTGCCTGGAGGAAAGATATACTAGCGGGCAGGGGGAAGTTCTTC. Residues: CAWRKDILAGRGKFF.